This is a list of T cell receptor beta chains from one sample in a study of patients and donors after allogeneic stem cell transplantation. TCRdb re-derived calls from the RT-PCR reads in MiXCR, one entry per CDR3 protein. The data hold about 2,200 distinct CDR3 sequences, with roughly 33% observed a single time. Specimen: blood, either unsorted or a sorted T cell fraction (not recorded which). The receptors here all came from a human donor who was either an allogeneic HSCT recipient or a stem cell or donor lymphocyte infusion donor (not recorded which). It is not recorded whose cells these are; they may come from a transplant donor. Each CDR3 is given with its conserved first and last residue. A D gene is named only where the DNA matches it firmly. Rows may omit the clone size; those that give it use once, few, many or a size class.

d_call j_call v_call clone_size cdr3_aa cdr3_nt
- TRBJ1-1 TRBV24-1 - CATSTGEEWTEAFF TGTGCCACCAGTACGGGGGAGGAGTGGACTGAAGCTTTCTTT
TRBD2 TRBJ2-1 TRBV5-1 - CASSLSGGRYNEQFF TGCGCCAGCAGCTTGAGCGGGGGCAGATACAATGAGCAGTTCTTC
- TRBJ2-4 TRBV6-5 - CASSYSSQGRNIQYF TGTGCCAGCAGTTACTCGAGCCAGGGGCGAAACATTCAGTACTTC
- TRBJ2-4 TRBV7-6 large CASSLDTAGISNIQYF TGTGCCAGCAGCTTAGATACTGCGGGGATTTCAAACATTCAGTACTTC
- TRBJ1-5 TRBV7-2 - CASSFPGESQPQHF TGTGCCAGCAGCTTTCCGGGGGAGAGTCAGCCCCAGCATTTT
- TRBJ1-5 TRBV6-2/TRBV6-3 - CASSYPLPGQPQHF TGTGCCAGCAGTTACCCTTTACCTGGGCAGCCCCAGCATTTT
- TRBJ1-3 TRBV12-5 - CASGLVYSGNTIYF TGTGCTAGTGGTTTGGTCTACTCTGGAAACACCATATATTTT
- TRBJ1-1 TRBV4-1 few CASSQTTQGTEAFF TGCGCCAGCAGCCAGACTACTCAGGGCACTGAAGCTTTCTTT
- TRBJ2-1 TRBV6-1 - CASSLDPEQFF TGTGCCAGCAGCTTGGATCCGGAGCAGTTCTTC
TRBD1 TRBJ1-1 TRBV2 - CASKRTGGFGTEAFF TGTGCCAGCAAACGGACAGGGGGCTTTGGCACTGAAGCTTTCTTT
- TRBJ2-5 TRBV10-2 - CASQNGAQETQYF TGCGCCAGCCAAAACGGGGCCCAAGAGACCCAGTACTTC
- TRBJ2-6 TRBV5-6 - CASSLEVEANVLTF TGTGCCAGCAGCTTGGAGGTCGAGGCCAACGTCCTGACTTTC
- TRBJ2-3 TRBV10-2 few CASMRATDTQYF TGCGCCAGCATGAGAGCCACAGATACGCAGTATTTT
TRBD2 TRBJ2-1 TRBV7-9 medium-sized CASSFPAGLAGNNEQFF TGTGCCAGCAGCTTCCCGGCTGGACTAGCGGGCAACAATGAGCAGTTCTTC
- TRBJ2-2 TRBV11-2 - CASSLGGATGELFF TGTGCCAGCAGCTTAGGAGGGGCAACCGGGGAGCTGTTTTTT
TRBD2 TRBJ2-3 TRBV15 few CATSREGLSGTDTQYF TGTGCCACCAGCAGAGAGGGTCTTAGCGGGACAGATACGCAGTATTTT
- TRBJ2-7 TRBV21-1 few CASSTMTGGNEQYF TGTGCCAGCAGCACCATGACAGGGGGCAACGAGCAGTACTTC